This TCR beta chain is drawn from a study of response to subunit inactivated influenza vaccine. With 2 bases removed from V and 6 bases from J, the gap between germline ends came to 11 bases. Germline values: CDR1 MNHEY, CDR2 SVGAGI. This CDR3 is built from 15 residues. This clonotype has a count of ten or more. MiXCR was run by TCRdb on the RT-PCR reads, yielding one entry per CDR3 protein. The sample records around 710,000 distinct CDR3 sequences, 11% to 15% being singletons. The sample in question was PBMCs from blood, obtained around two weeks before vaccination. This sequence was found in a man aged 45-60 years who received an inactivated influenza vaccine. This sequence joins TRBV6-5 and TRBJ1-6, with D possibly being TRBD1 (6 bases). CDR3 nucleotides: TGTGCCAGCAGTTACGCGAGGGGGGTTAATTCACCCCTCCACTTT. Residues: CASSYARGVNSPLHF.